This is a list of T cell receptor beta chains from one sample in a study of blood T cell repertoires in COVID-19. The method was immunoSEQ multiplex PCR; TCRdb's version includes in-frame clones alone and lacks a portion of them. Among about 130,000 clones listed, approximately 84% were seen once. The sequencing sample was made of peripheral blood. These receptors were collected from a man in his sixties or seventies with acute or convalescent COVID-19. The CDR3 runs from the conserved cysteine through the conserved F or W. The order of the fields is CDR3 DNA, CDR3 protein, clone size, CDR3 length, V gene, J gene, D gene. D genes are given only for firm matches. Clone size, where shown, is once, few, many, or a class for clones that have expanded.

DNA: TGTGCCAGCAGCCGAAGCTCTTATAGCAATCAGCCCCAGCATTTT
CDR3: CASSRSSYSNQPQHF
size: -
length: 15
V: TRBV6-6
J: TRBJ1-5
D: -

DNA: TGTGCCAGCAGTTACGAACTGAATGAGCAGTTCTTC
CDR3: CASSYELNEQFF
size: -
length: 12
V: TRBV6-6
J: TRBJ2-1
D: -

DNA: TGTGCCAGCAGCCAAAGTACCCTAGGCGGCTACACCTTC
CDR3: CASSQSTLGGYTF
size: -
length: 13
V: TRBV7-9
J: TRBJ1-2
D: -

DNA: TGTGCCAGCAGTTCCTCCGGGACAGGGCCGACCGGGGAGCTGTTTTTT
CDR3: CASSSSGTGPTGELFF
size: -
length: 16
V: TRBV2
J: TRBJ2-2
D: TRBD1

DNA: TGTGCCACCGCGACCGTCCGGGACAGGCCGAGGGGCGGCTACACCTTC
CDR3: CATATVRDRPRGGYTF
size: -
length: 16
V: TRBV27
J: TRBJ1-2
D: TRBD1

DNA: TGCGCCAGCAGTAGCAACGCGGGAGAAAAACTGTTTTTT
CDR3: CASSSNAGEKLFF
size: -
length: 13
V: TRBV4-1
J: TRBJ1-4
D: -

DNA: TGTGCCAGCAGCTCGTTCTACGAGCAGTACTTC
CDR3: CASSSFYEQYF
size: -
length: 11
V: TRBV6-2/TRBV6-3
J: TRBJ2-7
D: -

DNA: TGTGCCAGCAGCGGACAGGGGGCGAGTGAGACCCAGTACTTC
CDR3: CASSGQGASETQYF
size: -
length: 14
V: TRBV28
J: TRBJ2-5
D: TRBD1

DNA: TGTGCCAGCAGCTTAGCGAGGAGAGTCTTGGGCACAGATACGCAGTATTTT
CDR3: CASSLARRVLGTDTQYF
size: -
length: 17
V: TRBV7-2
J: TRBJ2-3
D: -

DNA: TGCGCCAGCAGTAGGGACAGGGGCCTGGATATGGGCTTT
CDR3: CASSRDRGLDMGF
size: -
length: 13
V: TRBV10-1
J: TRBJ1-1
D: TRBD1

DNA: TGTGCCAGCAGTTTATTATGGGGGCAGAGGAACACTGAAGCTTTCTTT
CDR3: CASSLLWGQRNTEAFF
size: -
length: 16
V: TRBV5-6
J: TRBJ1-1
D: -

DNA: TGCGCCAGCAGAGGTGGACAGGGGGGGACAGATACGCAGTATTTT
CDR3: CASRGGQGGTDTQYF
size: once
length: 15
V: TRBV5-1
J: TRBJ2-3
D: TRBD1

DNA: TGTGCCAGCAGGAGGACTCCCTTGAACACTGAAGCTTTCTTT
CDR3: CASRRTPLNTEAFF
size: -
length: 14
V: TRBV11-1
J: TRBJ1-1
D: -

DNA: TGTGCCAGCAGTTTAACAGAACCCCCAGGCTACACCTTC
CDR3: CASSLTEPPGYTF
size: -
length: 13
V: TRBV28
J: TRBJ1-2
D: -

DNA: TGTGCCAGCAGCTTTACAGGGCCCTACGAGCAGTACTTC
CDR3: CASSFTGPYEQYF
size: -
length: 13
V: TRBV5-6
J: TRBJ2-7
D: -

DNA: TGCGCCAGCAGCTGGGACATCACCGGGGAGCTGTTTTTT
CDR3: CASSWDITGELFF
size: -
length: 13
V: TRBV5-1
J: TRBJ2-2
D: -

DNA: TGTGCCAGCAGGACAGGGTTTTGGTATGGCTACACCTTC
CDR3: CASRTGFWYGYTF
size: -
length: 13
V: TRBV2
J: TRBJ1-2
D: TRBD1

DNA: TGTGCCAGTAGTATACGGCAGGGGGCAACTAATGAAAAACTGTTTTTT
CDR3: CASSIRQGATNEKLFF
size: -
length: 16
V: TRBV19
J: TRBJ1-4
D: TRBD1

DNA: TGTGCCAGCTCACCCCCCGGGGGCGGGGGCGACACCGGGGAGCTGTTTTTT
CDR3: CASSPPGGGGDTGELFF
size: -
length: 17
V: TRBV18
J: TRBJ2-2
D: -

DNA: TGTGCCAGCAGCTTAAGAGGGGGCTATGGCTACACCTTC
CDR3: CASSLRGGYGYTF
size: -
length: 13
V: TRBV7-9
J: TRBJ1-2
D: -

DNA: TGCAGCGCTCTCCTCTCCTACGAGCAGTACTTC
CDR3: CSALLSYEQYF
size: -
length: 11
V: TRBV29-1
J: TRBJ2-7
D: -

DNA: TGTGCCAGCAGTCCGCGAATAAGCACAGATACGCAGTATTTT
CDR3: CASSPRISTDTQYF
size: -
length: 14
V: TRBV27
J: TRBJ2-3
D: -

DNA: TGTGCCAGCAGCCAAGAGGGGGGACCGTACTACGAGCAGTACTTC
CDR3: CASSQEGGPYYEQYF
size: -
length: 15
V: TRBV3-1/TRBV3-2
J: TRBJ2-7
D: -

DNA: TGTGCCAGCTCTCTTTCACAGGGCTCTGAAGCTTTCTTT
CDR3: CASSLSQGSEAFF
size: few
length: 13
V: TRBV18
J: TRBJ1-1
D: -

DNA: TGTGCCAGCATGCGGGGCACCTCCTACGAGCAGTACTTC
CDR3: CASMRGTSYEQYF
size: -
length: 13
V: TRBV6-5
J: TRBJ2-7
D: -

DNA: TGTGCCAGCAGTGAAGAGAGGACTAGTTCAGATACGCAGTATTTT
CDR3: CASSEERTSSDTQYF
size: -
length: 15
V: TRBV2
J: TRBJ2-3
D: TRBD2

DNA: TGTGCCAGCAGTGAAGGGGACAAAGGGACCGGGGAGCTGTTTTTT
CDR3: CASSEGDKGTGELFF
size: -
length: 15
V: TRBV6-1
J: TRBJ2-2
D: -

DNA: TGTGCCAGCAGCTTGGTAGGCGGAAAACTGTTTTTT
CDR3: CASSLVGGKLFF
size: -
length: 12
V: TRBV5-4
J: TRBJ1-4
D: -

DNA: TGTGCCAGCAGTCTTAGCGGGGGGAGTTCCTACAATGAGCAGTTCTTC
CDR3: CASSLSGGSSYNEQFF
size: -
length: 16
V: TRBV7-9
J: TRBJ2-1
D: TRBD2

DNA: TGTGCCAGCATGAGCCCGGGACAGCTATTCTATGGCTACACCTTC
CDR3: CASMSPGQLFYGYTF
size: -
length: 15
V: TRBV2
J: TRBJ1-2
D: TRBD1

DNA: TGTGCCAGCAGCTTCTGGCGGGGGGGCAACAATGAGCAGTTCTTC
CDR3: CASSFWRGGNNEQFF
size: -
length: 15
V: TRBV7-9
J: TRBJ2-1
D: TRBD2

DNA: TGTGCCAGCAGCGGGACAGGAGACACCGGGGAGCTGTTTTTT
CDR3: CASSGTGDTGELFF
size: few
length: 14
V: TRBV6-4
J: TRBJ2-2
D: TRBD1

DNA: TGCAGCGTTGGCAGGCGTGCGGGACAGTCCACACATACGCAGTATTTT
CDR3: CSVGRRAGQSTHTQYF
size: -
length: 16
V: TRBV29-1
J: TRBJ2-3
D: -

DNA: TGTGCCAGCAGCCCGGGGGCCGGACAGGGACATTCCTACGAGCAGTACTTC
CDR3: CASSPGAGQGHSYEQYF
size: -
length: 17
V: TRBV4-2
J: TRBJ2-7
D: TRBD1

DNA: TGTGCCAGCAGCCCACAGGGGGCCTTTTTCACTGAAGCTTTCTTT
CDR3: CASSPQGAFFTEAFF
size: -
length: 15
V: TRBV5-4
J: TRBJ1-1
D: TRBD1

DNA: TGTGCCAGCAGCTTTGGCTTTGAAGGAGTATACGAGCAGTACTTC
CDR3: CASSFGFEGVYEQYF
size: -
length: 15
V: TRBV7-2
J: TRBJ2-7
D: -

DNA: TGCGCCAGCAGAGCCGGGACTAGCGGGGGCTACGAGCAGTACTTC
CDR3: CASRAGTSGGYEQYF
size: -
length: 15
V: TRBV10-2
J: TRBJ2-7
D: TRBD2

DNA: TGCGCCAGCAGCCAAGCGGGGGGCGATAGAGGTCCGCGGGGGAACACCATATATTTT
CDR3: CASSQAGGDRGPRGNTIYF
size: -
length: 19
V: TRBV4-1
J: TRBJ1-3
D: -

DNA: TGTGCCAGTAGTAACAGGGGGCTAAACACTGAAGCTTTCTTT
CDR3: CASSNRGLNTEAFF
size: -
length: 14
V: TRBV19
J: TRBJ1-1
D: TRBD1

DNA: TGTGCCAGCAGCAAAAGTCTGCGCTCCTACGAGCAGTACTTC
CDR3: CASSKSLRSYEQYF
size: -
length: 14
V: TRBV21-1
J: TRBJ2-7
D: -

DNA: TGTGCCAGCAGCTTGGACAGGGCCCTTGAAGCTTTCTTT
CDR3: CASSLDRALEAFF
size: few
length: 13
V: TRBV5-4
J: TRBJ1-1
D: -

DNA: TGTGCCAGCAGCCCCTTCGACAGGGGCCACACTGGGAACACTGAAGCTTTCTTT
CDR3: CASSPFDRGHTGNTEAFF
size: -
length: 18
V: TRBV3-1/TRBV3-2
J: TRBJ1-1
D: TRBD1

DNA: TGTGCCAGTGGAGAGAATGAGCAGTTCTTC
CDR3: CASGENEQFF
size: once
length: 10
V: TRBV19
J: TRBJ2-1
D: -

DNA: TGTGCCAGTACCCTCGGACAGGGCCTCACCGGGGAGCTGTTTTTT
CDR3: CASTLGQGLTGELFF
size: few
length: 15
V: TRBV19
J: TRBJ2-2
D: TRBD1

DNA: TGTGCCAGCAGTTTATCCCCAGGGGGCTCAGAGACCCAGTACTTC
CDR3: CASSLSPGGSETQYF
size: -
length: 15
V: TRBV27
J: TRBJ2-5
D: TRBD1

DNA: TGTGCCAGCGCTGAATGGGGGACAGCCTACGAGCAGTACTTC
CDR3: CASAEWGTAYEQYF
size: -
length: 14
V: TRBV6-5
J: TRBJ2-7
D: TRBD1

DNA: TGTGCCGGCAGGACTAGTTGGACAGATACGCAGTATTTT
CDR3: CAGRTSWTDTQYF
size: -
length: 13
V: TRBV6-5
J: TRBJ2-3
D: TRBD2

DNA: TGTGCCACCAGTCAACAGGACATGAAAAAACTGTTTTTT
CDR3: CATSQQDMKKLFF
size: -
length: 13
V: TRBV24-1
J: TRBJ1-4
D: -

DNA: TGTGCCAGCAGCCACGGCAGGGAGACCCAGTACTTC
CDR3: CASSHGRETQYF
size: -
length: 12
V: TRBV3-1/TRBV3-2
J: TRBJ2-5
D: -

DNA: TGTGCCAGCAGCTCGACTGGACAGGGCGGCAATCAGCCCCAGCATTTT
CDR3: CASSSTGQGGNQPQHF
size: -
length: 16
V: TRBV7-9
J: TRBJ1-5
D: TRBD1

DNA: TGTGCCAGCTGGGACAGGGGACGAGAGACCCAGTACTTC
CDR3: CASWDRGRETQYF
size: -
length: 13
V: TRBV2
J: TRBJ2-5
D: TRBD1

DNA: TGCGCCAGCAGCCTGTCCCGGGACAGTAGCAATCAGCCCCAGCATTTT
CDR3: CASSLSRDSSNQPQHF
size: -
length: 16
V: TRBV4-1
J: TRBJ1-5
D: TRBD1

DNA: TGTGCCAGCAGCCCCCGGGACAGGGGCGGTTCACCCCTCCACTTT
CDR3: CASSPRDRGGSPLHF
size: -
length: 15
V: TRBV3-1/TRBV3-2
J: TRBJ1-6
D: TRBD1

DNA: TGCGCCAGCAGTGCCGTCCCGGGACTAGCGGGGGGGTCATCTGAGCAGTTCTTC
CDR3: CASSAVPGLAGGSSEQFF
size: -
length: 18
V: TRBV10-2
J: TRBJ2-1
D: TRBD2

DNA: TGTGCCAGCAGTCCGCGACGGAGCTCCTACAATGAGCAGTTCTTC
CDR3: CASSPRRSSYNEQFF
size: -
length: 15
V: TRBV6-5
J: TRBJ2-1
D: -

DNA: TGTGCCAGCAGCTTGGCCAGGGCCTCAAATTCACCCCTCCACTTT
CDR3: CASSLARASNSPLHF
size: -
length: 15
V: TRBV5-5
J: TRBJ1-6
D: -

DNA: TGTGCCAGTGGGGACAGGGTCTGGAACACTGAAGCTTTCTTT
CDR3: CASGDRVWNTEAFF
size: few
length: 14
V: TRBV19
J: TRBJ1-1
D: TRBD1

DNA: TGTGCCAGTAGTCTACTGGGACAGGGATTCTATGGCTACACCTTC
CDR3: CASSLLGQGFYGYTF
size: once
length: 15
V: TRBV19
J: TRBJ1-2
D: TRBD1